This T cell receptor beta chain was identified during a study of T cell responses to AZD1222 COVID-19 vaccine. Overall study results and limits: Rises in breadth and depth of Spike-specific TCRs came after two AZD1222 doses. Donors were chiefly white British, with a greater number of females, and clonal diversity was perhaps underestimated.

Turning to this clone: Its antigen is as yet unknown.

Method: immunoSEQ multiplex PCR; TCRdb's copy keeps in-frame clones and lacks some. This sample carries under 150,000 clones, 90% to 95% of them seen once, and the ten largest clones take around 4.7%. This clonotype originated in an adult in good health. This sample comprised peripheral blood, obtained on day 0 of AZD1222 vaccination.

The DNA for the CDR3 is TGTGCCAGCAGCTTGGGTTCTGAAGCTTTCTTT. Encoded protein: CASSLGSEAFF. The chain combines TRBV7-9 with TRBJ1-1; D uncertain. Trimming took 3 bases from V and 6 from J, leaving 5 bases between them. The CDR3 totals 11 residues. Per germline, CDR1 SEHNR and CDR2 FQNEAQ (reference sequence).